One and the same sample provided the 2 T cell receptor beta chains below, sequenced in a study of T cell responses to AZD1222 COVID-19 vaccine (dated by TCRdb to the early 2020s). The intended sense of this specimen's time point label: about 28 days (+/-7) after the second vaccine dose. The library was generated by the immunoSEQ multiplex PCR assay. TCRdb carries this immuneACCESS record with in-frame sequences only. Its versions omit some clonotypes, under half of them owing to an unresolved V gene in the studies checked, with the rest unexplained. The sample table contains around 150,000 clones; only one count was recorded for roughly 94% of them. Roughly 1.4% of the sample lies in the top ten. The material was peripheral blood, obtained 28 days after the second AZD1222 dose. The receptors were sampled from an adult who received the AZD1222 COVID-19 vaccine.

The chain is built from TRBV6-6 and TRBJ2-1; 8 bases agree with TRBD2. Germline lookup yields CDR1 MNHNY and CDR2 SVGAGI (reference sequence). Trimming at V came to 7 bases and at J to 5 bases, leaving 10 bases not matched to a gene. The CDR3 length is 15 residues. DNA for the CDR3: TGTGCCAGCACTTTAGCGGGGTTAGCCCACAATGAGCAGTTCTTC. Translation gives CASTLAGLAHNEQFF.

This clone has more than one count but fewer than ten. The chain combines TRBV5-8 with TRBJ2-7; a weak D match, TRBD1 (5 bases). Germline V gives CDR1 SGHTS, CDR2 YDEGEE. The CDR3 length is 14 residues. Between the trimmed V and J ends, which lost 0 bases and 2 bases, there was a span of 9 bases. The CDR3 reads CASSLAAGTYEQYF. CDR3 nucleotides: TGTGCCAGCAGCTTGGCGGCAGGGACCTACGAGCAGTACTTC.